The 15 T cell receptor beta chains listed next were all sequenced from one sample in a study of regulatory T cells in long-lasting Graves disease. Time point indicated: newly diagnosed GD, antithyroid drugs for less than 3 months. RNA isolated from PBMCs was used to make the TCR library. iRepertoire HTBI primers and Arm-PCR of CDR3 regions built TCR beta libraries. Using its own MiXCR run on the multiplex PCR reads, TCRdb lists one record per CDR3 protein. The table records 520,000 or so distinct CDR3 sequences, 12% of them present only once. In addition, the sample was reused for a study of T cells in Graves' hyperthyroidism and ophthalmopathy.

The sequencing used peripheral blood mononuclear cells (PBMCs), collected at new diagnosis, from a patient treated with antithyroid drugs. The source of these receptors is a young woman with Graves disease.

Many counts were recorded for this clonotype. The CDR3 nucleotides are TGTGCCAGCAGCCCACTCCGGGGTGGCGGCTATGGCTACACCTTC. The encoded protein is CASSPLRGGGYGYTF. The J gene is TRBJ1-2, the V gene TRBV11-2; D is ambiguous. Germline lookup yields CDR1 SGHAT and CDR2 FQNNGV. Trimming took 5 bases from V and 4 from J, leaving 17 bases between them. This CDR3 has 15 amino acids.

This clonotype was seen a handful of times. V and J are TRBV3-1 and TRBJ1-1; 8 nucleotides line up with TRBD1. The ends lost 4 bases at V and 3 bases at J; junction bases unmatched: 7. Germline V CDR1 and CDR2: LGHDT, YNNKEL (reference sequence). CDR3 length: 15 amino acids. CDR3 in amino acids: CASSPGGVRYTEAFF. The CDR3 DNA reads TGTGCCAGCAGCCCAGGGGGCGTTAGGTACACTGAAGCTTTCTTT.

This clonotype was counted at least ten times. This chain links TRBV19 with TRBJ2-3; 7 bases match TRBD2. Germline V gene data show CDR1 as LNHDA and CDR2 as SQIVND (reference sequence). The CDR3 is 15 amino acids. With V trimmed by 6 bases and J by 0 bases, 6 bases remained unmatched. CDR3: CASRPGGSSTDTQYF. The CDR3 region has the DNA TGTGCCAGTAGACCGGGAGGCTCTAGCACAGATACGCAGTATTTT.

Of note for this clonotype: A far larger clone is just one base off, so this is likely a read error. DNA for the CDR3: TGTGCCAGCAGTGCAGTTTACAATGAGCAGTACTTC. It encodes CASSAVYNEQYF. This chain connects TRBV2 to TRBJ2-7; no reliable D call. Trimming cost V 4 bases and J 7 bases, with 11 bases left between them. CDR1 and CDR2 from the germline V gene are SNHLY and FYNNEI. CDR3 size: 12 residues. The complete variable domain, with remaining parts taken from reference TRBV2 and TRBJ2-7, reads EPEVTQTPSHQVTQMGQEVILRCVPISNHLYFYWYRQILGQKVEFLVSFYNNEISEKSEIFDDQFSVERPDGSNFTLKIRSTKLEDSAMYFCASSAVYNEQYFGPGTRLTVT.

This clonotype was picked up many times. The rearrangement links TRBV20-1 to TRBJ1-6, with 9 bases identical to TRBD1. Germline trimming cut 2 bases from V and 0 bases from J; bases unmatched to any gene: 5. CDR1 is DFQATT, CDR2 SNEGSKA, per germline (reference sequence). The CDR3 runs to 17 residues. The CDR3 DNA reads as TGCAGTGCTAGAACCGGGACAGGGAGCTCCTATAATTCACCCCTCCACTTT. Encoded protein: CSARTGTGSSYNSPLHF.

As for this clonotype: Given a much more abundant clone one base away, this may be a read error. This chain links TRBV19 with TRBJ2-7; D is possibly TRBD2 (6 bases). Trimming took 0 bases from V and 2 from J, leaving 14 bases between them. CDR1 and CDR2 (germline): LNHDA, SQIVND (reference sequence). This CDR3 spans 16 amino acids. CDR3 sequence (DNA): TGTGCCAGTAGTATAGAATTCGGAGGGGTGGCCTACGAGCAGTACTTC. Protein sequence: CASSIEFGGVAYEQYF.

Only a few counts were recorded for this clonotype. The V call is TRBV27, the J call TRBJ2-7; TRBD2 is a possible D gene (6 bases). Trimming removed 6 bases at V and 4 bases at J, with 13 bases between. The CDR3 has 13 amino acids. Germline V lookup: CDR1 MNHEY, CDR2 SMNVEV (reference sequence). Here the CDR3 DNA reads TGTGCCAGCAGGTTGGGGGGAGCGTACGAGCAGTACTTC. Its protein is CASRLGGAYEQYF.

This clonotype came up many times. The chain combines TRBV11-2 with TRBJ2-7; D unclear. Germline CDR1 and CDR2: SGHAT and FQNNGV. V was pared by 0 bases and J by 6 bases, with 18 bases between. The CDR3 contains 16 residues. The CDR3 spells CASSLDKGVGEIEQYF. CDR3 bases: TGTGCCAGCAGCTTAGATAAAGGAGTAGGTGAGATCGAGCAGTACTTC.

The genes are TRBV28 and TRBJ2-2; 12 nucleotides line up with TRBD2. J lost 4 bases, V lost 4 bases, and 4 bases had no gene match. CDR1 is MDHEN, CDR2 SYDVKM, per germline. The CDR3 spans 16 residues. The CDR3 spells CASSWGLAGSTGELFF. The CDR3 DNA follows: TGTGCCAGCAGTTGGGGACTAGCGGGTAGCACCGGGGAGCTGTTTTTT.

The rearrangement joins TRBV19 to TRBJ2-1, with 14 bases matching TRBD2. The V segment lost 6 bases and the J segment 8 bases; nucleotides outside the gene matches: 6. CDR1 and CDR2 from the germline V gene are LNHDA and SQIVND (reference sequence). The CDR3 sequence is 15 residues long. The chain's CDR3 is CASRGGLAGVYEQFF. The CDR3 nucleotides are TGTGCCAGTAGGGGGGGACTAGCGGGAGTATATGAGCAGTTCTTC.

This clonotype showed up just a few times. CDR3 amino acids: CASSSSGFNGYTF. The CDR3 coding sequence is TGTGCCAGCAGCTCGTCAGGGTTTAATGGCTACACCTTC. V usage is TRBV11-2 and J usage is TRBJ1-2; possible D gene TRBD1, 5 bases. In germline, CDR1 is SGHAT, CDR2 FQNNGV. The length of the CDR3 is 13 residues. V gave up 4 bases and J gave up 6 bases, with 12 bases separating them.

Many counts were recorded for this clonotype. The gene calls are TRBV6-2 or TRBV6-3 and TRBJ1-5; D is possibly TRBD1 (5 bases). The CDR3 totals 14 residues. The germline gives CDR1 MNHEY, CDR2 SVGEGT. V dropped 2 bases and J dropped 3 bases, with 8 bases sitting between them. CDR3 sequence (DNA): TGTGCCAGCAGTTACCTACAGGCCAATCAGCCCCAGCATTTT. Its translation: CASSYLQANQPQHF.

CDR3 sequence: CSARDSPGTSGGNEQFF. CDR3 in DNA: TGCAGTGCTAGAGATTCTCCCGGGACTAGCGGAGGGAATGAGCAGTTCTTC. This chain connects TRBV20-1 to TRBJ2-1; 11 bases agree with TRBD2. The trim removed 0 bases at V and 7 bases at J, leaving 11 bases unmatched. Germline-derived CDR1 and CDR2 are DFQATT and SNEGSKA (reference sequence). The CDR3 spans 17 residues.

On this clonotype itself: Germline and junction disagree at one end, which may indicate a read error. The chain joins TRBV6-1 to TRBJ2-2, with D possibly matching TRBD1 (5 bases). The germline gives CDR1 MNHNS, CDR2 SASEGT. The CDR3 loop spans 15 amino acids. In DNA form, the CDR3 reads TGTGCCGGCAGTCAATCACAGGCGAACACCGGGGAGCTGTTTTTT. Translation gives CAGSQSQANTGELFF.

This clonotype was found many times. The rearrangement links TRBV2 to TRBJ2-3; the match to TRBD2 covers 10 bases. CDR3 length equals 15 residues. Germline assignment: CDR1 SNHLY and CDR2 FYNNEI. The V segment lost 2 bases and the J segment 4 bases; nucleotides outside the gene matches: 3. The CDR3 DNA reads as TGTGCCAGCAGTGAACTAGCGGGAGTGGCAGATACGCAGTATTTT. It yields the protein CASSELAGVADTQYF.